Following are 6 T cell receptor beta chains from one sample sequenced in a study of cytomegalovirus exposure and HLA in healthy donors. This PCR relied on a set of 60 Vbeta primers and 13 Jbeta primers. Sequenced by immunoSEQ multiplex PCR; TCRdb stores in-frame clones only, minus some. Its clone listing holds approximately 120,000 clones. Sample: PBMCs. The receptors were sampled from a man aged 18 to 30 in good health and CMV-seronegative.

DNA for the CDR3: TGTGCCACCAGCAGAGAACGGTTGGGCACAGATACGCAGTATTTT. This sequence encodes CATSRERLGTDTQYF. V gene TRBV15 combines with J gene TRBJ2-3; D not resolved. Trimming stripped 0 bases from V and 1 base from J, with 8 bases between. The CDR3 has 15 residues. CDR1 LNHNV and CDR2 YYDKDF come from the germline V gene (reference sequence).

The chain is built from TRBV6-5 and TRBJ2-1; 9 bases fit TRBD2. Germline CDR1 reads MNHEY; CDR2 reads SVGAGI. The V gene end was trimmed by 1 base and the J gene end by 8 bases; junction bases not matched to a gene: 6. The CDR3 runs to 15 residues. CDR3 DNA sequence: TGTGCCAGCAGTTACTGGCGGGAGGGCGCGGATGAGCAGTTCTTC. This sequence encodes CASSYWREGADEQFF.

The chain has TRBV19 and TRBJ1-1; 7 positions match TRBD1. Germline CDR1 and CDR2: LNHDA and SQIVND (reference sequence). CDR3 length: 14 residues. With V trimmed by 5 bases and J by 1 base, 4 bases remained unmatched. The CDR3 here is CASSSRTGNTEAFF. CDR3 nucleotides: TGTGCCAGTAGTTCCAGGACAGGGAACACTGAAGCTTTCTTT.

The V and J genes are TRBV7-9 and TRBJ1-1, with D maybe TRBD1 (5 bases). Germline V gives CDR1 SEHNR, CDR2 FQNEAQ (reference sequence). Trimming removed 1 base from V and 3 bases from J, with 18 bases in between. The CDR3 is 17 amino acids. The CDR3 sequence: CASSLEFLGVFYTEAFF. As DNA, the CDR3 is TGTGCCAGCAGCTTAGAATTCCTAGGGGTGTTTTACACTGAAGCTTTCTTT.

The J gene is TRBJ2-1, the V gene TRBV6-5; 7 bases align to TRBD2. CDR3 size: 16 residues. Germline V gene sequence: CDR1 MNHEY, CDR2 SVGAGI. The ends lost 1 base at V and 3 bases at J; junction bases unmatched: 6. DNA for the CDR3: TGTGCCAGCAGTTACTTGGCGGGGGTGAACTACAATGAGCAGTTCTTC. Amino acids: CASSYLAGVNYNEQFF.

The chain links TRBV5-1 to TRBJ2-7; 8 positions agree with TRBD1. The CDR3 spans 14 residues. The V segment lost 0 bases and the J segment 7 bases; nucleotides outside the gene matches: 6. CDR1 is SGHRS and CDR2 is YFSETQ in the germline V gene. The CDR3 DNA is TGCGCCAGCAGCTTGGAGACAGGGGCGGGAGAGCAGTACTTC. Its protein is CASSLETGAGEQYF. The full variable domain, completed using reference TRBV5-1 and TRBJ2-7, is KAGVTQTPRYLIKTRGQQVTLSCSPISGHRSVSWYQQTPGQGLQFLFEYFSETQRNKGNFPGRFSGRQFSNSRSEMNVSTLELGDSALYLCASSLETGAGEQYFGPGTRLTVT.